This is a list of T cell receptor beta chains from one sample in a study of blood T cell repertoires in COVID-19. Sequencing was performed with immunoSEQ multiplex PCR; in TCRdb, only in-frame clones are kept and a portion is missing. The sample records approximately 100,000 clones, 80% to 90% being singletons. Sequencing input: peripheral blood. Receptors originate from a human donor in a cohort sampled during active COVID-19. Both conserved end residues are part of each CDR3. A D gene is named only where the DNA matches it firmly. A clone size is listed for some rows: how often the clone was seen (once, few, many), or a class if it is expanded.

CASKGGTSYEQYF | TGTGCCAGTAAGGGCGGGACCTCCTACGAGCAGTACTTC | TRBV19 | . | . | TRBJ2-7
CASSLEGGPPDTQYF | TGTGCCAGCAGCTTGGAGGGGGGGCCCCCAGATACGCAGTATTTT | TRBV5-4 | . | . | TRBJ2-3
CASSLAGNRGKQPQHF | TGTGCCAGCAGCTTAGCGGGCAACAGGGGGAAGCAGCCCCAGCATTTT | TRBV7-8 | . | TRBD1 | TRBJ1-5
CASSQGTSGRAGREQYF | TGTGCCAGCAGCCAAGGCACTAGCGGGAGAGCCGGGAGGGAGCAGTACTTC | TRBV3-1/TRBV3-2 | . | TRBD2 | TRBJ2-7
CASSYLRAGDYGYTF | TGTGCCAGCAGTTACCTCAGGGCAGGGGACTATGGCTACACCTTC | TRBV6-5 | once | . | TRBJ1-2
CASTIGTVSYEQYF | TGTGCCAGCACCATTGGGACAGTCTCCTACGAGCAGTACTTC | TRBV6-5 | . | TRBD1 | TRBJ2-7
CASSPGLMANTGELFF | TGTGCCAGCAGCCCGGGTCTTATGGCGAACACCGGGGAGCTGTTTTTT | TRBV11-3 | . | . | TRBJ2-2
CASGHRGNQPQHF | TGTGCCAGCGGCCACAGGGGGAATCAGCCCCAGCATTTT | TRBV12-3/TRBV12-4 | . | TRBD1 | TRBJ1-5
CASSYSVRSSYEQYF | TGTGCCAGCAGTTACTCGGTTCGGAGCTCCTACGAGCAGTACTTC | TRBV6-2/TRBV6-3 | . | . | TRBJ2-7
CASSHPGLPTEAFF | TGCGCCAGCAGTCACCCGGGACTTCCCACTGAAGCTTTCTTT | TRBV23-1 | . | . | TRBJ1-1